This T cell receptor beta chain is from a study of blood T cell repertoires in COVID-19. Generated by immunoSEQ multiplex PCR, the TCRdb table keeps only in-frame clones and is missing some. The table has 100,000 to 150,000 clones, approximately 89% seen once; the top ten hold around 10%. The germline V gene encodes CDR1 SGHRS and CDR2 YFSETQ. V lost 4 bases and J lost 5; bases outside the gene matches: 4. CDR3 length: 14 residues. V gene TRBV5-1 combines with J gene TRBJ2-7, with 12 bases matching TRBD2. The clonotype comes from a woman aged 70 to 79 with COVID-19, enrolled during active disease. Sequencing was performed on peripheral blood. As DNA, the CDR3 is TGCGCCAGCAGCGCAAGACTAGCGGGGGACGAGCAGTACTTC. Amino acid sequence: CASSARLAGDEQYF.